The source of this T cell receptor (beta chain) is a study of T cells after posttransplantation cyclophosphamide. Study results and limitations: Donor-recipient repertoire similarity was low at 1-2 months, rising over year one.

Points on this clone: The antigen remains undetermined.

This CDR3 has 17 residues. With V trimmed by 1 base and J by 4 bases, 13 bases remained unmatched. Germline V CDR1 and CDR2: SGHTS, YDEGEE. A marrow graft followed busulfan-fludarabine conditioning, with cyclophosphamide on days +3 and +4. The protocol was immunoSEQ multiplex PCR, while the TCRdb copy is restricted to in-frame clones and leaves out a portion. The sample includes approximately 5,000 clones, 80% of them seen just once. The chain combines TRBV5-8 with TRBJ2-5; 7 bases line up with TRBD2. Specimen: PBMCs, collected after allogeneic stem cell transplant with posttransplant cyclophosphamide. The receptor comes from a male patient aged 45-60 years who received an allogeneic stem cell transplant from a related donor and was CMV-positive. A share of the T cells may be of graft donor origin. The CDR3 region is CASSLWDGRASGETQYF. CDR3 in DNA: TGTGCCAGCAGCTTGTGGGACGGTCGGGCTAGCGGAGAGACCCAGTACTTC.